Below, 15 T cell receptor beta chains from the same sample are listed, as sequenced in a study of CD8 T cells in Susac syndrome (dated by TCRdb to the late 2010s). Preparation of the library involved the immunoSEQ multiplex PCR assay. RNA was extracted using the RNeasy kit, and roughly 0.45 to 1 microgram was reverse transcribed with random hexamers. The public reads were reprocessed in TCRdb via fastp at Q25 and MiXCR, keeping in-frame beta chains. Identical CDR3 proteins give one entry, which carries the most common genes and DNA. The sample table holds approximately 160,000 distinct CDR3 sequences, of which around 95% were seen once. Jointly, the top ten make up around 0.13% of the sample. The sequenced sample consisted of CD4+ T cells from PBMCs. The receptors stem from a human donor in good health.

The rearrangement joins TRBV7-2 to TRBJ2-3; 9 nucleotides align to TRBD2. Germline loops: CDR1 SGHTA, CDR2 FQGNSA. The CDR3 covers 16 residues. Trimming took 1 base from V and 3 from J; bases not matched to a gene: 5. The CDR3 reads CASSLGGGGRTDTQYF. The DNA for the CDR3 is TGTGCCAGCAGCTTAGGCGGGGGGGGGCGGACAGATACGCAGTATTTT.

The V gene is TRBV7-2, the J gene TRBJ2-1; TRBD1 matches 10 bases. V lost 4 bases to trimming and J lost 8 bases; unmatched junction nucleotides: 8. Germline CDR1 reads SGHTA; CDR2 reads FQGNSA. The CDR3 has 15 residues. The CDR3 protein is CASSSWTGGHYEQFF. Here the CDR3 DNA reads TGTGCCAGCAGCTCATGGACAGGGGGGCACTATGAGCAGTTCTTC.

The gene calls are TRBV29-1 and TRBJ1-1, with D possibly matching TRBD1 (5 bases). CDR1 and CDR2 (germline): SQVTM, ANQGSEA. The V end lost 6 bases, the J end lost 10 bases, and 12 bases lay between the germline ends. The CDR3 has 10 residues. The chain's CDR3 is CSVFRVRAFF. The CDR3 coding sequence is TGCAGCGTGTTCAGGGTTAGAGCTTTCTTT.

J is TRBJ2-1 and V is TRBV4-2, with TRBD1 matching over 7 bases. The CDR3 covers 18 residues. V lost 0 bases and J lost 2; bases outside the gene matches: 10. Germline-derived CDR1 and CDR2 are LGHNA and YNFKEQ. CDR3: CASSQEPQTGITYNEQFF. CDR3 bases: TGTGCCAGCAGCCAAGAGCCACAGACAGGGATTACCTACAATGAGCAGTTCTTC.

This chain connects TRBV5-1 to TRBJ2-2; D gene uncertain. With 0 bases removed from V and 4 bases from J, the gap between germline ends came to 13 bases. This CDR3 contains 16 residues. CDR1 is SGHRS and CDR2 is YFSETQ in the germline V gene. The CDR3 spells CASSLGPFTITGELFF. The CDR3 region has the DNA TGCGCCAGCAGCTTGGGCCCTTTTACTATCACCGGGGAGCTGTTTTTT.

The chain joins TRBV2 to TRBJ1-5; D possibly corresponds to TRBD1 (6 bases). Germline assignment: CDR1 SNHLY and CDR2 FYNNEI. CDR3 length: 17 residues. V lost 5 bases to trimming and J lost 3 bases, with 20 bases between them. DNA of the CDR3: TGTGCCAGCAGTTTGGAGGGGGGACGCAGATACAATCAGCCCCAGCATTTT. As protein: CASSLEGGRRYNQPQHF.

The gene calls are TRBV20-1 and TRBJ2-5; TRBD2 might be the D (6 bases). Trimming cost V 0 bases and J 0 bases, with 8 bases left between them. The CDR3 is 14 amino acids. Germline-derived CDR1 and CDR2 are DFQATT and SNEGSKA (reference sequence). The CDR3 sequence: CSAREGLYQETQYF. CDR3 in DNA: TGCAGTGCTAGAGAAGGACTATACCAAGAGACCCAGTACTTC.

Here the CDR3 DNA reads TGCAGTGCTAGAGAGGGGGCCGAGCGGGGGGCGAACACCGGGGAGCTGTTTTTT. It codes for CSAREGAERGANTGELFF. The V and J genes are TRBV20-1 and TRBJ2-2; 9 bases align to TRBD2. Germline assignment: CDR1 DFQATT and CDR2 SNEGSKA (reference sequence). The CDR3 covers 18 residues. Trimming took 0 bases from V and 0 from J; bases not matched to a gene: 8.

This clonotype came up once. The genes are TRBV7-9 and TRBJ1-2; maybe TRBD1 (5 bases). Trimming took 9 bases from V and 6 from J, leaving 14 bases between them. The CDR3 totals 12 residues. Per germline, CDR1 SEHNR and CDR2 FQNEAQ (reference sequence). The CDR3 DNA is TGTGCCAGTGACAGAAGGACGGATGGCTACACCTTC. Amino acids: CASDRRTDGYTF.

The rearrangement joins TRBV19 to TRBJ1-5; D unclear. CDR3 length: 13 residues. Germline V lookup: CDR1 LNHDA, CDR2 SQIVND (reference sequence). With 7 bases removed from V and 4 bases from J, the gap between germline ends came to 11 bases. CDR3 sequence (DNA): TGTGCCAGTAACGCAGAACTTAATCAGCCCCAGCATTTT. Its translation: CASNAELNQPQHF.

The chain joins TRBV9 to TRBJ2-5; D is possibly TRBD1 (6 bases). Trimming shortened V by 7 bases and J by 5 bases, and 18 bases separated the two germline ends. CDR1 is SGDLS and CDR2 is YYNGEE in the germline V gene. The CDR3 sequence is 14 residues long. Here the CDR3 reads CASAPGRGEETQYF. As DNA, the CDR3 is TGTGCCAGCGCCCCCGGCAGGGGAGAGGAGACCCAGTACTTC.

V is TRBV29-1 and J is TRBJ2-7; D call uncertain. There are 10 residues in the CDR3. Trimming stripped 7 bases from V and 3 bases from J, with 7 bases between. Looked up from germline, CDR1 is SQVTM and CDR2 is ANQGSEA. CDR3 coding DNA: TGCAGCGCCCTCTTCTACGAGCAGTACTTC. Translating it yields CSALFYEQYF.

This chain links TRBV5-4 with TRBJ1-1, with D perhaps TRBD1 (5 bases). The V end lost 4 bases, the J end lost 8 bases, and 12 bases lay between the germline ends. CDR3 size: 12 residues. Germline loops: CDR1 SGHNT, CDR2 YYREEE (reference sequence). The CDR3: CASSGRDPEAFF. The CDR3 nucleotides are TGTGCCAGCAGCGGCCGGGACCCGGAAGCTTTCTTT.

J is TRBJ2-3 and V is TRBV13; TRBD2 aligns across 12 bases. Germline lookup yields CDR1 PRHDT and CDR2 FYEKMQ (reference sequence). CDR3 size: 15 residues. The V segment lost 4 bases and the J segment 5 bases; nucleotides outside the gene matches: 4. The CDR3 coding sequence is TGTGCCAGCAGCTCCCTAGCGGGGGGGCGAGATACGCAGTATTTT. Its translation: CASSSLAGGRDTQYF.

The chain combines TRBV2 with TRBJ1-5, with no clear D. V gave up 2 bases and J gave up 4 bases, with 9 bases separating them. This CDR3 is 14 amino acids long. Germline CDR1 is SNHLY and CDR2 is FYNNEI. The CDR3 loop reads CASSETTYNQPQHF. The CDR3 DNA sequence: TGTGCCAGCAGTGAAACCACTTATAATCAGCCCCAGCATTTT. The complete variable domain, with remaining parts taken from reference TRBV2 and TRBJ1-5, reads EPEVTQTPSHQVTQMGQEVILRCVPISNHLYFYWYRQILGQKVEFLVSFYNNEISEKSEIFDDQFSVERPDGSNFTLKIRSTKLEDSAMYFCASSETTYNQPQHFGDGTRLSIL.